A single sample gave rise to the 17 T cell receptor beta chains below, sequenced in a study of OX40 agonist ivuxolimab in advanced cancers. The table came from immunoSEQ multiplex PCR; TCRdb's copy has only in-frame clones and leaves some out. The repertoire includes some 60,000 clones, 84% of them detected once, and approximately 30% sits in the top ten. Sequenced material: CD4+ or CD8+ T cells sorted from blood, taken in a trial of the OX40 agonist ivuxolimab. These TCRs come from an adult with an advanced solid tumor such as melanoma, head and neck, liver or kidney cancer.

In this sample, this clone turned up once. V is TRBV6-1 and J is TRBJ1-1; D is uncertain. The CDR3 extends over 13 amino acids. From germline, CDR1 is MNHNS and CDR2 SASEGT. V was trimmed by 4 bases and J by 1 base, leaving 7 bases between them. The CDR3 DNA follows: TGTGCCAGCAGTGGTCTGAGGAACACTGAAGCTTTCTTT. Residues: CASSGLRNTEAFF.

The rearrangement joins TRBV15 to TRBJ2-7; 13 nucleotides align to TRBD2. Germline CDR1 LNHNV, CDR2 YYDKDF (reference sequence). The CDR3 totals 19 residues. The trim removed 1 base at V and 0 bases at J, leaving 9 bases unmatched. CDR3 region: CATSRGPGLAGSISYEQYF. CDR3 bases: TGTGCCACCAGCAGAGGTCCGGGACTAGCGGGGTCGATCTCCTACGAGCAGTACTTC.

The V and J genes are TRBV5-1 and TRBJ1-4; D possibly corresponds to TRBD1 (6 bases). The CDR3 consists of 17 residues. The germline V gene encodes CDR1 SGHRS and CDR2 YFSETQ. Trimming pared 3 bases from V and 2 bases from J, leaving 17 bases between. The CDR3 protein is CASSYRRGEGTNEKLFF. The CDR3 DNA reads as TGCGCCAGCAGCTACCGCAGGGGTGAAGGTACTAATGAAAAACTGTTTTTT.

CDR3 DNA sequence: TGTGCCAGCAGCTTACCGGACAGGCGACAAGAAAAACTGTTTTTT. This gives the protein CASSLPDRRQEKLFF. This rearrangement joins TRBV7-2 to TRBJ1-4, with 7 bases fitting TRBD1. The J segment lost 8 bases and the V segment lost 2 bases, leaving 8 bases of the junction unmatched. This CDR3 has 15 residues. Germline V gene lookup returns CDR1 SGHTA and CDR2 FQGNSA.

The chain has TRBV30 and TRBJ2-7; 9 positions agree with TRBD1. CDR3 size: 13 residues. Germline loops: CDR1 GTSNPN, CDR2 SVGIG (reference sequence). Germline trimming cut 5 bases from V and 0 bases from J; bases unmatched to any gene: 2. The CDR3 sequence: CAWGTGSSYEQYF. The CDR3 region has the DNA TGTGCCTGGGGGACAGGGAGCTCCTACGAGCAGTACTTC.

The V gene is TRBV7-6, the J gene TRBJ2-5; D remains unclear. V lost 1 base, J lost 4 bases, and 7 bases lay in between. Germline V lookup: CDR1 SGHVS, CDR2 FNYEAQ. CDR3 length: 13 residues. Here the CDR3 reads CASSLEQRETQYF. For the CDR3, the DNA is TGTGCCAGCAGCTTAGAACAGAGAGAGACCCAGTACTTC.

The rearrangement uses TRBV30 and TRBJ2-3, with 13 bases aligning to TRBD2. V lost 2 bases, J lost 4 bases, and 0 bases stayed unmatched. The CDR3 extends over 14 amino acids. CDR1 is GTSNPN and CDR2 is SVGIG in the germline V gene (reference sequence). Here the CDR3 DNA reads TGTGCCTGGAGTACTAGCGGGGGGGCAGATACGCAGTATTTT. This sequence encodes CAWSTSGGADTQYF.

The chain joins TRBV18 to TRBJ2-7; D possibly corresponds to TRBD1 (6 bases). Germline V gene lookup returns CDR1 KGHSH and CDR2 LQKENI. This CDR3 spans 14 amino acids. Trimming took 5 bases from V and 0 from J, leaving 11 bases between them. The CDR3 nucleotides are TGTGCCAGCTCATCCGACAGGCGCTCCTACGAGCAGTACTTC. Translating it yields CASSSDRRSYEQYF.

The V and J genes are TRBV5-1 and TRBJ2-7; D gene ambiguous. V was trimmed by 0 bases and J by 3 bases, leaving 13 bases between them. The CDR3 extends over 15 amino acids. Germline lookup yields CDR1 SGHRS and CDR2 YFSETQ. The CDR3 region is CASSLADSVSYEQYF. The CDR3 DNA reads TGCGCCAGCAGCTTGGCCGACTCTGTAAGCTACGAGCAGTACTTC. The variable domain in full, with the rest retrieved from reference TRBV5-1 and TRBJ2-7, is KAGVTQTPRYLIKTRGQQVTLSCSPISGHRSVSWYQQTPGQGLQFLFEYFSETQRNKGNFPGRFSGRQFSNSRSEMNVSTLELGDSALYLCASSLADSVSYEQYFGPGTRLTVT.

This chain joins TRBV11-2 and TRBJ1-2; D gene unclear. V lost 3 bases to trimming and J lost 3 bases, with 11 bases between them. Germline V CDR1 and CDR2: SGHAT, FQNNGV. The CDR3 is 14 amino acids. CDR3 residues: CASSFGAGDYGYTF. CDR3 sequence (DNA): TGTGCCAGCAGCTTCGGAGCCGGGGACTATGGCTACACCTTC.

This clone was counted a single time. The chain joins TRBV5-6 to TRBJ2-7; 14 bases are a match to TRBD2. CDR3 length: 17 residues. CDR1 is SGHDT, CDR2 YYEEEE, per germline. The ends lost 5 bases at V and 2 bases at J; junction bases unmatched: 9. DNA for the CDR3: TGTGCCAGCAGGAATGGACTAGCGGGAGGCCGAACCTACGAGCAGTACTTC. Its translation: CASRNGLAGGRTYEQYF.

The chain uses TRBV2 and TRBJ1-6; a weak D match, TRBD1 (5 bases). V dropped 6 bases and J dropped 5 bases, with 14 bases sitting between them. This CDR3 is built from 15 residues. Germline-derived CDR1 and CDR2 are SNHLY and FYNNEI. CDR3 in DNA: TGTGCCAGCAGGCTAGGGGTGCCTAATAATTCACCCCTCCACTTT. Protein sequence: CASRLGVPNNSPLHF.

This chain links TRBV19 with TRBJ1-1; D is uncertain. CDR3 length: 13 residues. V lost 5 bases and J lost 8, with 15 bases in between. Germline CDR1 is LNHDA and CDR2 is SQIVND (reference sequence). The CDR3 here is CASSPRARNEAFF. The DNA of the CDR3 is TGTGCCAGTAGTCCCCGGGCCCGAAACGAAGCTTTCTTT.

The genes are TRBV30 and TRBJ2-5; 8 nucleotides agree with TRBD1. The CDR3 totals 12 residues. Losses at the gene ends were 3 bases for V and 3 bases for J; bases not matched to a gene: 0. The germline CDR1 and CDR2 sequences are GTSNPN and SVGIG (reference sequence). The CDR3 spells CAWRDREETQYF. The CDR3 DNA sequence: TGTGCCTGGAGGGACAGGGAAGAGACCCAGTACTTC.

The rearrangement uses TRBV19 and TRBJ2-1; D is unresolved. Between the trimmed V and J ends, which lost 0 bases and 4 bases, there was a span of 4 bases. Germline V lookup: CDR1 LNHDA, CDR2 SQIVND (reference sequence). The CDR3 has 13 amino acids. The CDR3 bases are TGTGCCAGTAGTATAGATCATTACAATGAGCAGTTCTTC. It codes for CASSIDHYNEQFF.

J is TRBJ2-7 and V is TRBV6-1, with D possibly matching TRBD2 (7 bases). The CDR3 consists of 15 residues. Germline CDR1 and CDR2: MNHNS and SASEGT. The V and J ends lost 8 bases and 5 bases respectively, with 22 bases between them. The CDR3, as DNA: TGTGCCAGCTGGGGGGGGCCCCCCGGGGCGCACGAGCAGTACTTC. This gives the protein CASWGGPPGAHEQYF.

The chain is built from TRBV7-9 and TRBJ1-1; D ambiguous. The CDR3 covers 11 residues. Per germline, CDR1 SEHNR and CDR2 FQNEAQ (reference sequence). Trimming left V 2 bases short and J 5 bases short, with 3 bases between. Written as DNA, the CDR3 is TGTGCCAGCAGCTTAATAACTGAAGCTTTCTTT. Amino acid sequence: CASSLITEAFF.